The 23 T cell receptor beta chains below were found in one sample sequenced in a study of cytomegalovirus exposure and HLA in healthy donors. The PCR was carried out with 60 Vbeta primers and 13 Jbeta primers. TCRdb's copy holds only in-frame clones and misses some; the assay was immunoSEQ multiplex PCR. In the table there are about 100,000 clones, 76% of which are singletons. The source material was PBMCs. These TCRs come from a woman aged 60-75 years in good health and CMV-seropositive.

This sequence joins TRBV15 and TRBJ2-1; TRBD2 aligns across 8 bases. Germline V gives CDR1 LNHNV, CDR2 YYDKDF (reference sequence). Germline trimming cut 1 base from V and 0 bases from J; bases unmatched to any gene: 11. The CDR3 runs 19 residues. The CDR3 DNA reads TGTGCCACCAGCAGAGTTGGGCTAGCGGGCCGCAGCTCCTACAATGAGCAGTTCTTC. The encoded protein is CATSRVGLAGRSSYNEQFF.

The chain's CDR3 is CASSPDWVVNEQFF. The CDR3 coding sequence is TGTGCCAGCAGCCCTGACTGGGTGGTCAATGAGCAGTTCTTC. V gene TRBV7-9 combines with J gene TRBJ2-1, with D hard to call. V lost 5 bases and J 6 bases, leaving 14 bases between the germline ends. This CDR3 has 14 residues. Germline V gene data show CDR1 as SEHNR and CDR2 as FQNEAQ (reference sequence).

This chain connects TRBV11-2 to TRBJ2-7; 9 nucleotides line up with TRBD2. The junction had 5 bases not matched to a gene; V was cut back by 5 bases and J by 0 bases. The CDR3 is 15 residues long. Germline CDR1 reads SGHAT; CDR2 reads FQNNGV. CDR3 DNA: TGTGCCAGCAGCCCTCGACTAGCGGTCTCCTACGAGCAGTACTTC. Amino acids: CASSPRLAVSYEQYF. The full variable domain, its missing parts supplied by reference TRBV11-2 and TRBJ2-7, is EAGVAQSPRYKIIEKRQSVAFWCNPISGHATLYWYQQILGQGPKLLIQFQNNGVVDDSQLPKDRFSAERLKGVDSTLKIQPAKLEDSAVYLCASSPRLAVSYEQYFGPGTRLTVT.

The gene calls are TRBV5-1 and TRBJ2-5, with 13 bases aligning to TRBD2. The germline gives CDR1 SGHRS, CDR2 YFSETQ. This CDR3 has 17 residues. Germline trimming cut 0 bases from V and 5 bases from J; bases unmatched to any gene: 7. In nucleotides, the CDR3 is TGCGCCAGCAGCTTGGTACTAGCGGGAGGGCCCGGGGAGACCCAGTACTTC. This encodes CASSLVLAGGPGETQYF.

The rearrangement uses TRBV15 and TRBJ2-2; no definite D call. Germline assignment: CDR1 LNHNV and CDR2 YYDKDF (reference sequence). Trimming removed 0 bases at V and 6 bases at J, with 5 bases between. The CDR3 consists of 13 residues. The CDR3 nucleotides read TGTGCCACCAGCAGAGATCGGGCCGGGGAGCTGTTTTTT. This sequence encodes CATSRDRAGELFF.

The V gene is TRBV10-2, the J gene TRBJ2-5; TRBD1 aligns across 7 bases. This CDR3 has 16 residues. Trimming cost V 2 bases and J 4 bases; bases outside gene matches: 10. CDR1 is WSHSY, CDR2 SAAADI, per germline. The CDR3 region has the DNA TGCGCCAGCAGTGAGCCGACAGGGTGGAGGCGAGAGACCCAGTACTTC. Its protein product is CASSEPTGWRRETQYF.

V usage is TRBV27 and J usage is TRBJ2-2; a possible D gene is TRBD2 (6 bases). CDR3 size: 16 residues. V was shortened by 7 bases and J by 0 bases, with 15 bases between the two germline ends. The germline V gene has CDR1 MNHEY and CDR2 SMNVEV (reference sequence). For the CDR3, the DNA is TGTGCCAGCAAGAAGGGGAGGCTAACGAACACCGGGGAGCTGTTTTTT. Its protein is CASKKGRLTNTGELFF.

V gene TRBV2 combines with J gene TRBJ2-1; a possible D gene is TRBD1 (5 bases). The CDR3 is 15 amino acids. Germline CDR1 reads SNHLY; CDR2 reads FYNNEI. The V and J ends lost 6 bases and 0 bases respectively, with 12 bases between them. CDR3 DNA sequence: TGTGCCAGCAGGGCGACAGATAGCTCCTACAATGAGCAGTTCTTC. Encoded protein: CASRATDSSYNEQFF.

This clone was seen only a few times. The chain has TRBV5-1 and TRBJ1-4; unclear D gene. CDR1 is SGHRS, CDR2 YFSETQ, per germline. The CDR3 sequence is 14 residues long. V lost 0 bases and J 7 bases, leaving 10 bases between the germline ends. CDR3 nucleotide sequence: TGCGCCAGCAGCTTGGGTTCGGGAACTGAAAAACTGTTTTTT. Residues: CASSLGSGTEKLFF.

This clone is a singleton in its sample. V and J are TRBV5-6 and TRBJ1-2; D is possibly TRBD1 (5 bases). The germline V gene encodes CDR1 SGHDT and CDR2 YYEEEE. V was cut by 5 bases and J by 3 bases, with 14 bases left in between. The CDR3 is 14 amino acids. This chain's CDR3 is CASRLWGEDYGYTF. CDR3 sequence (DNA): TGTGCCAGCAGATTGTGGGGGGAAGACTATGGCTACACCTTC.

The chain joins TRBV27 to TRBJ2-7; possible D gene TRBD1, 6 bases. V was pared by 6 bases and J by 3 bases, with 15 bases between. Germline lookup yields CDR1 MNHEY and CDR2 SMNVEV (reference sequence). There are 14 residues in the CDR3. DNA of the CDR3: TGTGCCAGCAGAAGGGGGTCCCTTTACTACGAGCAGTACTTC. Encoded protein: CASRRGSLYYEQYF.

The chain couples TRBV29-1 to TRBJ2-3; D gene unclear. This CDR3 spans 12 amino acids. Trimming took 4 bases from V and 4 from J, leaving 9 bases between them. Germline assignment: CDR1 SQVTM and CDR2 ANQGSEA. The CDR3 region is CSVGSEADTQYF. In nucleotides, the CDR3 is TGCAGCGTTGGGAGCGAGGCAGATACGCAGTATTTT.

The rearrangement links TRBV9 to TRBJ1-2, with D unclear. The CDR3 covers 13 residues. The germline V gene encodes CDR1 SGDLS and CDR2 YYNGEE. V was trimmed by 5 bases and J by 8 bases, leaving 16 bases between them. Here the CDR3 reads CASSVWEDGGYTF. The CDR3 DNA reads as TGTGCCAGCAGTGTCTGGGAGGATGGGGGCTACACCTTC.

The CDR3 DNA follows: TGTGCCAGCAGCGTAGGTCAGAGCGGGAGATCCTACGAGCAGTACTTC. Protein product: CASSVGQSGRSYEQYF. V is TRBV9 and J is TRBJ2-7; 8 bases match TRBD2. Looked up from germline, CDR1 is SGDLS and CDR2 is YYNGEE. The CDR3 spans 16 residues. Losses at the gene ends were 0 bases for V and 1 base for J; bases not matched to a gene: 6.

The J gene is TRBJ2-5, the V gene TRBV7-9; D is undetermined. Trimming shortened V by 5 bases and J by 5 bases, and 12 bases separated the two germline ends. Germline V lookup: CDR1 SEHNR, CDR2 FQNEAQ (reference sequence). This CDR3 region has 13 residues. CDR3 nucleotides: TGTGCCAGCAGCCGGAGTGCTCAGGAGACCCAGTACTTC. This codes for CASSRSAQETQYF.

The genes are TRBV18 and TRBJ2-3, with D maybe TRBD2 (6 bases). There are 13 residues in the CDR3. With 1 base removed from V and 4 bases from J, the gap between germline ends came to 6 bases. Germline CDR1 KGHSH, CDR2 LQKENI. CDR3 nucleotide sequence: TGTGCCAGCTCACCACGGGGGGCAGATACGCAGTATTTT. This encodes CASSPRGADTQYF.

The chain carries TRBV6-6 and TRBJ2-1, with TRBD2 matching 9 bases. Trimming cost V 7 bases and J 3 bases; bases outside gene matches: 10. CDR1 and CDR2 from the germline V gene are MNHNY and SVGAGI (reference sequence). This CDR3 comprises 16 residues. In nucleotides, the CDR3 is TGTGCCAGCACGGGTCCTAGCGGGATGGGCTACAATGAGCAGTTCTTC. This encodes CASTGPSGMGYNEQFF.

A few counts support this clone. The CDR3 DNA is TGCGCCAGCAGCTCCGGACAGGGGTACACTGAAGCTTTCTTT. It specifies CASSSGQGYTEAFF. The chain is built from TRBV5-1 and TRBJ1-1, with 9 bases identical to TRBD1. Germline CDR1 is SGHRS and CDR2 is YFSETQ. The CDR3 is 14 amino acids. Trimming cost V 3 bases and J 3 bases; bases outside gene matches: 3.

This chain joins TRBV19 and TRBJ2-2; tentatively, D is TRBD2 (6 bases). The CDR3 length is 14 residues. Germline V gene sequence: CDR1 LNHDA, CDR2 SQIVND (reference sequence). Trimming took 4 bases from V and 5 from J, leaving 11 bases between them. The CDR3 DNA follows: TGTGCCAGTAGTACGCGGAGGGATACCGGGGAGCTGTTTTTT. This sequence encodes CASSTRRDTGELFF.

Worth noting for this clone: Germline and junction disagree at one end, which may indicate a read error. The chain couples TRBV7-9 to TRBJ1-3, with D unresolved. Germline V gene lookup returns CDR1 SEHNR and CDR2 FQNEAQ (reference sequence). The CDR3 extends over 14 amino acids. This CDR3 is CSSSLSLSGNTIYF. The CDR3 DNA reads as TGTTCCAGCAGCCTCAGTCTCTCTGGAAACACCATATATTTT.

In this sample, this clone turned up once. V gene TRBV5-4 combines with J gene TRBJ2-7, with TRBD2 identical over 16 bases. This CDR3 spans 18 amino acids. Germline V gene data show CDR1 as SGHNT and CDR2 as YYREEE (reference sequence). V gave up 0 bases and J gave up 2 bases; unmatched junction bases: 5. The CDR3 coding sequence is TGTGCCAGCAGCTTGGAGGGACTAGCGGGAGGGGTAGCCTACGAGCAGTACTTC. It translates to CASSLEGLAGGVAYEQYF.

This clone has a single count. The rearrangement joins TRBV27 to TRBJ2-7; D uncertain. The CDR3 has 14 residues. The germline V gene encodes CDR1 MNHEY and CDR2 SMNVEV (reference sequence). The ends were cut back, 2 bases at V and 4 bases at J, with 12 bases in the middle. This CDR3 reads CASSLASDLYEQYF. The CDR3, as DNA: TGTGCCAGCAGTTTAGCCAGCGATCTATACGAGCAGTACTTC.

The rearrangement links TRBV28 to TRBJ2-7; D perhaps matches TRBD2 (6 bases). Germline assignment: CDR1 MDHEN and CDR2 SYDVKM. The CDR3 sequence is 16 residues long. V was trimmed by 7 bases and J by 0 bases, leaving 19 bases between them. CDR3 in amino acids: CASTRGGTPSSYEQYF. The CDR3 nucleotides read TGTGCCAGCACCCGAGGCGGGACCCCTAGCTCCTACGAGCAGTACTTC.